This T cell receptor (beta chain) was documented in a study of blood T cell repertoires in COVID-19. Looking at the study overall: The origin of the acute and convalescent COVID-19 samples was the United States, Italy and Spain. Nucleic acid was either cDNA or gDNA, and it came from T cells, B-cell-depleted T cells, or PBMCs.

Study processing details: By means of reference gene primer amplification, nucleated cell counts were estimated. TCRdb keeps only in-frame clones here, not all; method: immunoSEQ multiplex PCR. The DNA was the basis for D and trimming; V, J and clone size are from that table. The sample consists of about 54,000 clones, roughly four fifths of them appearing once. The V and J ends lost 2 bases and 1 base, in that order; junction bases with no gene match: 5. This CDR3 is built from 16 residues. Germline V gives CDR1 KGHDR, CDR2 SFDVKD. Material for sequencing was peripheral blood. The rearrangement joins TRBV24-1 to TRBJ2-5, with TRBD1 matching 8 bases. This clonotype was obtained from an older woman with acute or convalescent COVID-19. The CDR3 DNA reads TGTGCCACCAGTGATTGGACCGGGACAGGCCAAGAGACCCAGTACTTC. Protein: CATSDWTGTGQETQYF.